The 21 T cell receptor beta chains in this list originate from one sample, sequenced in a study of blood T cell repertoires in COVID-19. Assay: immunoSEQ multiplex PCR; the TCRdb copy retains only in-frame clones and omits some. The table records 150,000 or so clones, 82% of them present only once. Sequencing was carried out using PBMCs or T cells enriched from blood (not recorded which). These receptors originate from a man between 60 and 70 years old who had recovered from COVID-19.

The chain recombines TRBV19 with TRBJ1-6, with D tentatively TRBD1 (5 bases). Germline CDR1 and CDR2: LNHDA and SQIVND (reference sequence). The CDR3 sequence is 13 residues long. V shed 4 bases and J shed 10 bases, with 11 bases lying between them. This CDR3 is CASSSLRVSPLHF. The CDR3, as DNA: TGTGCCAGTAGTAGCCTCAGGGTCTCACCCCTCCACTTT.

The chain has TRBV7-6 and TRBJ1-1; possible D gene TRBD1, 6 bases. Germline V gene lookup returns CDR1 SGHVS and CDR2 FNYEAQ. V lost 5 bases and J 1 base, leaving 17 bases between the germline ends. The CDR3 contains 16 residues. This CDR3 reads CASSPYPGGANTEAFF. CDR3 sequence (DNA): TGTGCCAGCAGCCCCTACCCGGGGGGGGCGAACACTGAAGCTTTCTTT.

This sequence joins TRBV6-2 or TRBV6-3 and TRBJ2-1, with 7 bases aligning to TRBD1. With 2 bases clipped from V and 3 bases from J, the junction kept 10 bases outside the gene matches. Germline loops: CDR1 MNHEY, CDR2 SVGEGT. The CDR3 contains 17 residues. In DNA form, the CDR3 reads TGTGCCAGCAGTTACCCCCCCGGGGCAGGGGGCTACAATGAGCAGTTCTTC. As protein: CASSYPPGAGGYNEQFF.

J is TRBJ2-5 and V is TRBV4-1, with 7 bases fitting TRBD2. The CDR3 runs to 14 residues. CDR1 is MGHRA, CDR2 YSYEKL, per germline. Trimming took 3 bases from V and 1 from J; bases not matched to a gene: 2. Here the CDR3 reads CASSHAGVQETQYF. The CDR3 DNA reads TGCGCCAGCAGCCACGCGGGGGTCCAAGAGACCCAGTACTTC.

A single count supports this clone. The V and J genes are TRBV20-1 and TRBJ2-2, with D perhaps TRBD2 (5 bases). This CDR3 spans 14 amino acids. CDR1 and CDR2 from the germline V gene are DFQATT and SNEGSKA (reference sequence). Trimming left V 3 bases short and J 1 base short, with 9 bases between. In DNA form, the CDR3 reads TGCAGTGCTAGTAGTGGGAGGAACACCGGGGAGCTGTTTTTT. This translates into CSASSGRNTGELFF.

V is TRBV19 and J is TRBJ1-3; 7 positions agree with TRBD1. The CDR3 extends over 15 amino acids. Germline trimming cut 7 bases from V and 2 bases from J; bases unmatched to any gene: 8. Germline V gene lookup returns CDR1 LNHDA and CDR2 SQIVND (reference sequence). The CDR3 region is CASTEQGTAGNTIYF. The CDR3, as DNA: TGTGCCAGTACGGAACAGGGGACAGCTGGAAACACCATATATTTT.

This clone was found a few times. For the CDR3, the DNA is TGTGCCTGGAGTGTGGGACAGGGGGCGGGAAAACTGTTTTTT. Its protein product is CAWSVGQGAGKLFF. The chain employs TRBV30 and TRBJ1-4; TRBD1 agrees at 12 bases. J was trimmed by 10 bases and V by 0 bases; bases with no gene match: 3. Germline CDR1 and CDR2: GTSNPN and SVGIG (reference sequence). The CDR3 sequence is 14 residues long.

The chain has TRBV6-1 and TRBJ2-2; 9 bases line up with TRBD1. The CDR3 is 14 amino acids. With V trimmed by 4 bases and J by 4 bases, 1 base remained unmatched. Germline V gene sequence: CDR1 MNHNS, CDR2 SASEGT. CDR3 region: CASSGTGVTGELFF. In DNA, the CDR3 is TGTGCCAGCAGTGGGACAGGGGTCACCGGGGAGCTGTTTTTT.

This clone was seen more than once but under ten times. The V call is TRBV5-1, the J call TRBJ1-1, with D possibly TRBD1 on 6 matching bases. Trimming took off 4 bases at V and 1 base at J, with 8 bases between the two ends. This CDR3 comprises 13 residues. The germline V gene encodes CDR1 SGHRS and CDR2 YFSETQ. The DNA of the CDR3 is TGCGCCAGCAGCCTGGACAGGAACACTGAAGCTTTCTTT. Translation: CASSLDRNTEAFF.

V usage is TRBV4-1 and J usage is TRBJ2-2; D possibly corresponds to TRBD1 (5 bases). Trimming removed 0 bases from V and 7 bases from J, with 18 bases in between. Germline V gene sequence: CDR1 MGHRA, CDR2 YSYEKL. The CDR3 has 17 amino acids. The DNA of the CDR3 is TGCGCCAGCAGCCAAGATTCGTGGGGCGTTAGGGGCGGGGAGCTGTTTTTT. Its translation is CASSQDSWGVRGGELFF.

CDR3 loop: CASSRTSGGTGEQYF. CDR3 nucleotide sequence: TGTGCCAGCAGTCGGACTAGCGGGGGTACGGGCGAGCAGTACTTC. This chain joins TRBV2 and TRBJ2-7, with TRBD2 identical over 13 bases. Unmatched junction bases numbered 7, after V lost 5 bases and J lost 6 bases. Germline assignment: CDR1 SNHLY and CDR2 FYNNEI. The CDR3 contains 15 residues.

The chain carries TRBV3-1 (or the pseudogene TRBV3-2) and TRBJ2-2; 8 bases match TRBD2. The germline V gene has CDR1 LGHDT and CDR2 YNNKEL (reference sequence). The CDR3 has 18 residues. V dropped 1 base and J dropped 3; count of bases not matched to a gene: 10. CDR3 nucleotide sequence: TGTGCCAGCAGCCAAGTCGGTGTCGGGGGGGCGGACACCGGGGAGCTGTTTTTT. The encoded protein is CASSQVGVGGADTGELFF.

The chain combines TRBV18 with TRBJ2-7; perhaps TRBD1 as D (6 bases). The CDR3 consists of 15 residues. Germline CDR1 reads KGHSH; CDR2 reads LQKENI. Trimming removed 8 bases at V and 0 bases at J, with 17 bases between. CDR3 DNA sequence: TGTGCCAGCGCGACCCAGGACAGCATCTCCTACGAGCAGTACTTC. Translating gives CASATQDSISYEQYF.

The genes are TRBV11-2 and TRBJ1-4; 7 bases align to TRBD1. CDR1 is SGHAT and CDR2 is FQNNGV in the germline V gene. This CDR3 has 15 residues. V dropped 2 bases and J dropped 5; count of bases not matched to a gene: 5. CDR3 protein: CASSLRGQSNEKLFF. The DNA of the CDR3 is TGTGCCAGCAGCTTACGGGGACAGAGCAATGAAAAACTGTTTTTT.

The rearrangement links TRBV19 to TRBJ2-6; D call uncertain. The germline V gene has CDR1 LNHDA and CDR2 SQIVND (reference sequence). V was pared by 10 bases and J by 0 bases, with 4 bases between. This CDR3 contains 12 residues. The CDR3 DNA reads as TGTGCCACCAACTCTGGGGCCAACGTCCTGACTTTC. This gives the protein CATNSGANVLTF.

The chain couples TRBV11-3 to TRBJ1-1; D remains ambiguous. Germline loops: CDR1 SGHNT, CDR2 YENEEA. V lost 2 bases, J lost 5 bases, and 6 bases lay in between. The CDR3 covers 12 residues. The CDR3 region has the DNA TGTGCCAGCAGCTTAAGGAGTACTGAAGCTTTCTTT. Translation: CASSLRSTEAFF.

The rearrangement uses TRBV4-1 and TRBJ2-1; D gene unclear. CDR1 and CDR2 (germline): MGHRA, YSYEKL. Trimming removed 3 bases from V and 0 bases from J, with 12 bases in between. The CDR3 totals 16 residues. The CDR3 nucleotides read TGCGCCAGCAGCCAGGCGACACTGAGCTCCTACAATGAGCAGTTCTTC. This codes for CASSQATLSSYNEQFF.

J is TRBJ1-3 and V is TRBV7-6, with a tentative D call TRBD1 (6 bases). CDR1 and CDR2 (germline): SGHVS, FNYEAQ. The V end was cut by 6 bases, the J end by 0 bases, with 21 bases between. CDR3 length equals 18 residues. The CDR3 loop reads CASSAGTLTSYSGNTIYF. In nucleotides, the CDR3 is TGTGCCAGCAGTGCCGGGACATTAACTTCATACTCTGGAAACACCATATATTTT.

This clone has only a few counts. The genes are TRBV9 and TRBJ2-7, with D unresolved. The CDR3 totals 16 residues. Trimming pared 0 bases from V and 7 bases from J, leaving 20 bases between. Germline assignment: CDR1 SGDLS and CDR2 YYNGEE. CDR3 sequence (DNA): TGTGCCAGCAGCGTAGACCTGGCGGATCCCCCTTGGGAGCAGTACTTC. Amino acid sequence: CASSVDLADPPWEQYF.

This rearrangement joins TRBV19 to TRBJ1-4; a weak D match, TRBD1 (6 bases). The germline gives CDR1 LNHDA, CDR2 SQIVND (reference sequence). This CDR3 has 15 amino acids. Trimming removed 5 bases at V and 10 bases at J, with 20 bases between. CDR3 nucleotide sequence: TGTGCCAGTAGTTCAAGGGACATTCTACGTGGAAAACTGTTTTTT. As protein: CASSSRDILRGKLFF. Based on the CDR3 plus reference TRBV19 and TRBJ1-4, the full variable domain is DGGITQSPKYLFRKEGQNVTLSCEQNLNHDAMYWYRQDPGQGLRLIYYSQIVNDFQKGDIAEGYSVSREKKESFPLTVTSAQKNPTAFYLCASSSRDILRGKLFFGSGTQLSVL.

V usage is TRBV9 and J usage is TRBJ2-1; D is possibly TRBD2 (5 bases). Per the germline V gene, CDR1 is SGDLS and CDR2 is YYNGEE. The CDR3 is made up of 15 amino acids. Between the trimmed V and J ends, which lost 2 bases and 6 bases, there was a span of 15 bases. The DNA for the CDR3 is TGTGCCAGCAGCGTGCGGGCCGGGGATGTCAATGAGCAGTTCTTC. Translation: CASSVRAGDVNEQFF. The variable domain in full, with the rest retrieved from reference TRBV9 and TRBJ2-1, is DSGVTQTPKHLITATGQRVTLRCSPRSGDLSVYWYQQSLDQGLQFLIQYYNGEERAKGNILERFSAQQFPDLHSELNLSSLELGDSALYFCASSVRAGDVNEQFFGPGTRLTVL.